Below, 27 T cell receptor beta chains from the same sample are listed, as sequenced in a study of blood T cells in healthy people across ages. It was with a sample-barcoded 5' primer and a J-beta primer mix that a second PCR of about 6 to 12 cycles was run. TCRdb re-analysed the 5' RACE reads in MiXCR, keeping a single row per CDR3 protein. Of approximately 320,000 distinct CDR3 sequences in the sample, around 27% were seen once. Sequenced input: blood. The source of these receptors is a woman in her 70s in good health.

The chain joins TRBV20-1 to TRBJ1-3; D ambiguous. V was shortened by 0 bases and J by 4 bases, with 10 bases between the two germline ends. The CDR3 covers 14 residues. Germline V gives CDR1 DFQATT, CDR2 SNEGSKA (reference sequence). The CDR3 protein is CSARDPGRGNTIYF. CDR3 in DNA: TGCAGTGCTAGAGATCCGGGTCGCGGAAACACCATATATTTT.

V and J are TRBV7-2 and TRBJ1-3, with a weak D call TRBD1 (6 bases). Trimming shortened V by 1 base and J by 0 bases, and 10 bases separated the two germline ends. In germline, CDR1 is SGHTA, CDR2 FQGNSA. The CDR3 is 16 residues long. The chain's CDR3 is CASSLGQVASGNTIYF. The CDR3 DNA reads TGTGCCAGCAGCTTAGGACAGGTAGCCTCTGGAAACACCATATATTTT.

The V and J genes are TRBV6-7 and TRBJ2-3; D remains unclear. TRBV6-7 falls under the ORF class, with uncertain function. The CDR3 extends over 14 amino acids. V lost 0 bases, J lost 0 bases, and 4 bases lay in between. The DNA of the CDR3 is TGTGCCAGCAGTTACTCGAGGAGCACAGATACGCAGTATTTT. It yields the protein CASSYSRSTDTQYF.

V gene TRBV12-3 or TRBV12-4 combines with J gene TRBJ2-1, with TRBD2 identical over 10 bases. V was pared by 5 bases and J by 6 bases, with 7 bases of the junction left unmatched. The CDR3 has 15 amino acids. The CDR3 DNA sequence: TGTGCCAGCAGTCCGTCAGCGGGAGGGCCCAATGAGCAGTTCTTC. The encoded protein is CASSPSAGGPNEQFF.

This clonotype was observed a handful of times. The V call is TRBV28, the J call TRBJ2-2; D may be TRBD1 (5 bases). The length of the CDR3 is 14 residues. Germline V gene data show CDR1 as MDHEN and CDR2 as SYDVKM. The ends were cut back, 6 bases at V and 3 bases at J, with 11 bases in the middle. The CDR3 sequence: CASRNPRDTGELFF. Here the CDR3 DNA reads TGTGCCAGCAGAAACCCCAGGGACACCGGGGAGCTGTTTTTT.

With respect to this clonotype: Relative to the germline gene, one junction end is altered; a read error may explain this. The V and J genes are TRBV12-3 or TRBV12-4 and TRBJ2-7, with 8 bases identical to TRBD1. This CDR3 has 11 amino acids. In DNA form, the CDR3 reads TGTGTCAGCAGGGGGCCCCATGAGCAGTACTTC. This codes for CVSRGPHEQYF.

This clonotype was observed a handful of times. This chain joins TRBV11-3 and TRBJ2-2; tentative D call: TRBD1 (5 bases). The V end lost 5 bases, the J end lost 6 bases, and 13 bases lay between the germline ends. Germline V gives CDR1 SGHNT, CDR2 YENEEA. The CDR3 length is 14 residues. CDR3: CASSLTGWAGELFF. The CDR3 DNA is TGTGCCAGCAGCCTTACAGGTTGGGCCGGGGAGCTGTTTTTT.

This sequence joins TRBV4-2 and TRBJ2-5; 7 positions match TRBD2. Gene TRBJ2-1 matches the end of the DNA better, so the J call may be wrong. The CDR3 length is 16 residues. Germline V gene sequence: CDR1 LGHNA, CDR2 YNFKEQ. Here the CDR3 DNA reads TGTGCCAGCAGCGGGGGGGAACCAGCACCGGGGAATGAGCAGTTCTTC. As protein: CASSGGEPAPGNEQFF.

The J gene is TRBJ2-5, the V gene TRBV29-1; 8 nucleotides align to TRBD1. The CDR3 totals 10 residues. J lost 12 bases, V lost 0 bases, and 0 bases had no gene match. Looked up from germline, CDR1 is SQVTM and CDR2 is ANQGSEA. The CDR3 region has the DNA TGCAGCGTTGAAGAACAGGGGGAGTACTTC. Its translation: CSVEEQGEYF.

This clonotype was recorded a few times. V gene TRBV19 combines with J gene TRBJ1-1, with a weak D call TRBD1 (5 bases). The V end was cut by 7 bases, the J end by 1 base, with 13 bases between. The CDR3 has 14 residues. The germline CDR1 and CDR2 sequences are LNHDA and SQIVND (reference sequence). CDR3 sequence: CASMWGTENTEAFF. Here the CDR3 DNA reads TGTGCCAGTATGTGGGGGACGGAGAACACTGAAGCTTTCTTT.

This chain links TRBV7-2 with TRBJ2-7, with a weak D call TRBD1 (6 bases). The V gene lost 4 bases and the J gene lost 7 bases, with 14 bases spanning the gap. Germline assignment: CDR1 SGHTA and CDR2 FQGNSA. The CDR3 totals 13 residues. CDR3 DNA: TGTGCCAGCAGCTCTCACGACACAGGGGAGCAGTACTTC. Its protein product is CASSSHDTGEQYF.

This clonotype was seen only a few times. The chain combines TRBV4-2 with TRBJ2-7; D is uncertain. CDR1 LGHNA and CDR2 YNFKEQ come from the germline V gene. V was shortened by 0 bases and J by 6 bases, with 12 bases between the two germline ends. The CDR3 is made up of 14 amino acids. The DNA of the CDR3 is TGTGCCAGCAGCCAAGAATCCACTTGGGTCGAGCAGTACTTC. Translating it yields CASSQESTWVEQYF.

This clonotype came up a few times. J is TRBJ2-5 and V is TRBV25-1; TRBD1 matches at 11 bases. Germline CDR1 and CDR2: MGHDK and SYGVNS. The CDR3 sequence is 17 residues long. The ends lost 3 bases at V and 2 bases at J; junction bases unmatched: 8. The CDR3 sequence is CASSESLGTGGQETQYF. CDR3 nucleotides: TGTGCCAGCAGTGAGTCGCTGGGGACAGGGGGTCAAGAGACCCAGTACTTC.

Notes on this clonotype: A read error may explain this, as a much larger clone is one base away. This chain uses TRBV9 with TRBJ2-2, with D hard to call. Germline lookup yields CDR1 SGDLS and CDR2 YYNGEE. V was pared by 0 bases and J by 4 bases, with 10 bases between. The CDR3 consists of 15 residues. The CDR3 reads CASSVAKGSTGELFF. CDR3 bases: TGTGCCAGCAGCGTAGCTAAAGGAAGCACCGGGGAGCTGTTTTTT.

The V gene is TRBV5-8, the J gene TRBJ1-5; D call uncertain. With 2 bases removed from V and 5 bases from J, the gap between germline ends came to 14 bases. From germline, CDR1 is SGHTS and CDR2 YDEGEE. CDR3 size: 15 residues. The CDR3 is CASSFSGTNHQPQHF. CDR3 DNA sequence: TGTGCCAGCAGCTTTTCTGGCACCAACCATCAGCCCCAGCATTTT.

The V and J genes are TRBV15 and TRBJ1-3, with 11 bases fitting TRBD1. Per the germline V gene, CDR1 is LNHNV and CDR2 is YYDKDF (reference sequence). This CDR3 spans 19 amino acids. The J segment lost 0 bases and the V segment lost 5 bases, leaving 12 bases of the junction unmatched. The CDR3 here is CATSARTGGRSSSGNTIYF. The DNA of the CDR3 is TGTGCCACCAGCGCTAGGACAGGGGGCAGGTCCTCCTCTGGAAACACCATATATTTT.

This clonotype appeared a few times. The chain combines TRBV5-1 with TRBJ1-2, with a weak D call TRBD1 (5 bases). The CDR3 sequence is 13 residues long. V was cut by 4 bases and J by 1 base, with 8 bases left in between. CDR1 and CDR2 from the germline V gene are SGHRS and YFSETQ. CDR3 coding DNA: TGCGCCAGCAGCACAGACAGTAACTATGGCTACACCTTC. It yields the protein CASSTDSNYGYTF.

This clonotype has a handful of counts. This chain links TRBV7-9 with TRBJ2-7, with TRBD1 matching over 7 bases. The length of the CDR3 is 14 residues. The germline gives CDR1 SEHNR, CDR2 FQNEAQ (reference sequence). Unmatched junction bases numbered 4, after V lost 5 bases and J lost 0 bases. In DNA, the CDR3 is TGTGCCAGCAGCCGGGACAGCATCTCCTACGAGCAGTACTTC. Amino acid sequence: CASSRDSISYEQYF.

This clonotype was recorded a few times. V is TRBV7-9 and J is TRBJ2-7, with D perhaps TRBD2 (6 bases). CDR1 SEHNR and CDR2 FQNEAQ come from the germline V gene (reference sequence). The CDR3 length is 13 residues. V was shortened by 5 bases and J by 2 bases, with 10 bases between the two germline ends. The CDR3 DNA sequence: TGTGCCAGCAGCATCGGACTACCCTACGAGCAGTACTTC. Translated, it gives CASSIGLPYEQYF.

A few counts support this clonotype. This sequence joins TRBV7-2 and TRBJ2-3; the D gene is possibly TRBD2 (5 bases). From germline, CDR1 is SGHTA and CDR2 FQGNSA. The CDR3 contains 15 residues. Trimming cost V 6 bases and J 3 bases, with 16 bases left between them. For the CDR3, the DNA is TGTGCCAGCAGTCAAGGCGGGTCAAGGACAGATACGCAGTATTTT. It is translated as CASSQGGSRTDTQYF.

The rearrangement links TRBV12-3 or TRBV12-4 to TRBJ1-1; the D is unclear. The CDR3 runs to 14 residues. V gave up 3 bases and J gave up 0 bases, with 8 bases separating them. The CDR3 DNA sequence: TGTGCCAGCAGTTTTCAGGACCTGAACACTGAAGCTTTCTTT. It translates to CASSFQDLNTEAFF.

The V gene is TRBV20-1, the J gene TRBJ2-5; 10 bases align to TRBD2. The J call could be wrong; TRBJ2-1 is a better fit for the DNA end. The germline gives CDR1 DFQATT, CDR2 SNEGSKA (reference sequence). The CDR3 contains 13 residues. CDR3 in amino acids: CSTSSGTSDEQFF. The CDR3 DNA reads TGCAGTACTTCGTCCGGGACTAGCGATGAGCAGTTCTTC.

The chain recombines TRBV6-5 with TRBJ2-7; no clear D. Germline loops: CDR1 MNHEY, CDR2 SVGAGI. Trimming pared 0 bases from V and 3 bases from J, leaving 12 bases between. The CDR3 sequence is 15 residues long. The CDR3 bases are TGTGCCAGCAGTTACTCCTACGGTCCTAACTACGAGCAGTACTTC. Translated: CASSYSYGPNYEQYF.

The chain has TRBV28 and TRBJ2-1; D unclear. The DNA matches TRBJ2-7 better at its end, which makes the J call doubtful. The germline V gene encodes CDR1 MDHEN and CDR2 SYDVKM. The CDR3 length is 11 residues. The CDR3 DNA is TGTGCCAGCAGTCCCCTTAGCGAGCAGTACTTC. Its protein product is CASSPLSEQYF.

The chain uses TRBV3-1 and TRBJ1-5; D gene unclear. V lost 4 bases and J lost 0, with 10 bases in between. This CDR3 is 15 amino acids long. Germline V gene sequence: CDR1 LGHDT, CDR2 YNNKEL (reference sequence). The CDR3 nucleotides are TGTGCCAGCAGCCTGCCTCACTTTAGCAATCAGCCCCAGCATTTT. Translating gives CASSLPHFSNQPQHF. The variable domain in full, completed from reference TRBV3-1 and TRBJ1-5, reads DTAVSQTPKYLVTQMGNDKSIKCEQNLGHDTMYWYKQDSKKFLKIMFSYNNKELIINETVPNRFSPKSPDKAHLNLHINSLELGDSAVYFCASSLPHFSNQPQHFGDGTRLSIL.

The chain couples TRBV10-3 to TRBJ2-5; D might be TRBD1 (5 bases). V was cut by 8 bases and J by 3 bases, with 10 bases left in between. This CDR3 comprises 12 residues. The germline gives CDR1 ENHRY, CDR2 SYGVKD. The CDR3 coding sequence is TGTGCCATCGCACCCAGGGAAGAGACCCAGTACTTC. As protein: CAIAPREETQYF.

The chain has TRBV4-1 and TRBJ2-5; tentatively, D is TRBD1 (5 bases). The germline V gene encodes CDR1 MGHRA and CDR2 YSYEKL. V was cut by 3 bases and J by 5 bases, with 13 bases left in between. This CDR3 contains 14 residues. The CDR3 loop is CASSQKSGIETQYF. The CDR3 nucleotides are TGCGCCAGCAGCCAGAAATCAGGGATCGAGACCCAGTACTTC.